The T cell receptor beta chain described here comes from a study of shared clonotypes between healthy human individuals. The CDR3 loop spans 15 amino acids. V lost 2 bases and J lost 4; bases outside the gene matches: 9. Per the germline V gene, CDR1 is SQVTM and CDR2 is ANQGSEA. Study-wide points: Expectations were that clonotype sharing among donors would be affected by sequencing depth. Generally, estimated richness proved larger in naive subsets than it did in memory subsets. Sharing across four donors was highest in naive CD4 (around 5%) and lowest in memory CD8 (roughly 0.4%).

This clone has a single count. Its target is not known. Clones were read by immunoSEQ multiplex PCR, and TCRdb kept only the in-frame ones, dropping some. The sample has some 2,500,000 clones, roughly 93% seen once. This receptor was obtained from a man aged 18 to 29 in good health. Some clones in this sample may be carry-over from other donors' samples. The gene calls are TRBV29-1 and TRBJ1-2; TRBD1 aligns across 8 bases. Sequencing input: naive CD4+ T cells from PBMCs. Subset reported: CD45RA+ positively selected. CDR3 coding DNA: TGCAGCGTTGAATCATCAGGGGGCACCACCTATGGCTACACCTTC. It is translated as CSVESSGGTTYGYTF.